The rows below give T cell receptor beta chains drawn from one sample of a study of blood T cell repertoires in COVID-19. Profiled with immunoSEQ multiplex PCR; TCRdb holds only in-frame clones, not every one. This table holds about 310,000 clones, about 89% found once. Sequencing input: peripheral blood. These receptors were collected from a woman in her forties or fifties who had recovered from COVID-19. The CDR3 runs from the conserved cysteine through the conserved F or W. The D gene is left open where the match is weak. Expanded clones get a size class; other rows say once, few or many, or leave the size out.

TRBJ2-7,.,TRBV28,12,.,TGTGCCAGCAGTTCCGGTCCGATCGAGCAGTACTTC,CASSSGPIEQYF
TRBJ2-5,.,TRBV29-1,13,.,TGCAGCGTTGGTAACCCTAGACAAGAGACCCAGTACTTC,CSVGNPRQETQYF
TRBJ2-7,.,TRBV6-6,14,TRBD1,TGTGCCAGCAGCTTGACAGGGGTAGCCTACGAGCAGTACTTC,CASSLTGVAYEQYF
TRBJ1-1,.,TRBV19,14,TRBD1,TGTGCCAGTAGTATATTGACAGGGGTCACTGAAGCTTTCTTT,CASSILTGVTEAFF
TRBJ1-1,once,TRBV6-5,14,TRBD1,TGTGCCAGCAGTCAACAGGGGGGGCACACTGAAGCTTTCTTT,CASSQQGGHTEAFF
TRBJ2-2,.,TRBV28,12,.,TGTGCCAGCAGACAGACAGACGGGGAGCTGTTTTTT,CASRQTDGELFF
TRBJ1-5,once,TRBV11-2,16,.,TGTGCCAGCAGCCCCGACCGGGGTTATAGCAATCAGCCCCAGCATTTT,CASSPDRGYSNQPQHF
TRBJ1-4,.,TRBV5-1,15,.,TGCGCCACCACGACCGGGGTTTCAACTAATGAAAAACTGTTTTTT,CATTTGVSTNEKLFF
TRBJ2-7,.,TRBV3-1/TRBV3-2,12,.,TGTGCCAGCAGCCAAACTTCCTACGAGCAGTACTTC,CASSQTSYEQYF
TRBJ2-1,.,TRBV15,20,TRBD2,TGTGCCACCAGCAGAGTCGGAGGACTAGCGGGGGGCCTTACCTACAATGAGCAGTTCTTC,CATSRVGGLAGGLTYNEQFF
TRBJ2-3,once,TRBV28,17,.,TGTGCCAGCACCCCGAGGGGCCTAGCGCTTAGCACAGATACGCAGTATTTT,CASTPRGLALSTDTQYF
TRBJ2-5,few,TRBV5-1,17,TRBD2,TGCGCCAGCAGCTTGGCCATTAGCGGGAGGACACAAGAGACCCAGTACTTC,CASSLAISGRTQETQYF
TRBJ1-2,once,TRBV7-2,13,.,TGTGCCAGCACCCTCGGACAGACAGATGGCTACACCTTC,CASTLGQTDGYTF
TRBJ1-1,once,TRBV7-2,14,.,TGTGCCAGCAGGCCTTGGAGGAGTAACACTGAAGCTTTCTTT,CASRPWRSNTEAFF
TRBJ2-2,.,TRBV2,15,.,TGTGCCAGCAGTGAAAGGACATCCAACACCGGGGAGCTGTTTTTT,CASSERTSNTGELFF
TRBJ1-2,many,TRBV7-8,16,TRBD1,TGTGCCAGCAGCTTATCGGGGGACAGGGGGCTTTGGGGCTACACCTTC,CASSLSGDRGLWGYTF
TRBJ1-3,.,TRBV19,15,.,TGTGCCAGTAGAAATCTATTACTCTCTGGAAACACCATATATTTT,CASRNLLLSGNTIYF
TRBJ2-7,.,TRBV6-5,12,.,TGTGCCAGCCGCGGCAAGTCCTACGAGCAGTACTTC,CASRGKSYEQYF
TRBJ2-7,.,TRBV6-6,16,TRBD1,TGTGCCAGCAGTTACTCTTGGCGGCAGGGGGTGAACGAGCAGTACTTC,CASSYSWRQGVNEQYF
TRBJ2-5,.,TRBV7-2,14,.,TGTGCCAGCAGCCTGGACAGAAACCAAGAGACCCAGTACTTC,CASSLDRNQETQYF
TRBJ2-3,.,TRBV7-7,16,TRBD2,TGTGCTAGCAGCTCGGGACTAGCGGGACTGGCAGATACGCAGTATTTT,CASSSGLAGLADTQYF
TRBJ2-5,.,TRBV6-6,15,TRBD1,TGTGCCAGCAGTTCCCCGGGACAGGTCCAAGAGACCCAGTACTTC,CASSSPGQVQETQYF
TRBJ2-7,.,TRBV7-8,14,TRBD2,TGTGCCAGCAGCTTAGCTAGCGGGAGATACGAGCAGTACTTC,CASSLASGRYEQYF
TRBJ1-5,once,TRBV6-1,15,.,TGTGCCAGCAGTGAAATTGTTTCATTCCAACAGCCCCAGCATTTT,CASSEIVSFQQPQHF
TRBJ2-7,.,TRBV7-6,16,TRBD1,TGTGCCAGCAGCCCCGAAGCCGGGACAGGGACCTACGAGCAGTACTTC,CASSPEAGTGTYEQYF
TRBJ1-1,.,TRBV10-1,14,TRBD1,TGCGCCAGCAGTGCCTGGACAGGCGACACTGAAGCTTTCTTT,CASSAWTGDTEAFF
TRBJ1-2,few,TRBV28,18,.,TGTGCCAGCAGTCGGGCGGTCGTAAGTAGACAGGCGGACTATGGCTACACCTTC,CASSRAVVSRQADYGYTF
TRBJ2-5,.,TRBV9,15,TRBD2,TGTGCCAGCAGCGCTCTAGCGGGAGGGCAAGAGACCCAGTACTTC,CASSALAGGQETQYF
TRBJ2-6,.,TRBV4-1,17,.,TGCGCCAGCACGCCGGCAGGGGCCCTTTCTGGGGCCAACGTCCTGACTTTC,CASTPAGALSGANVLTF
TRBJ2-7,.,TRBV12-3/TRBV12-4,12,.,TGTGCCAGCAGTTTCCTATCCCTCGAGCAGTACTTC,CASSFLSLEQYF
TRBJ2-3,.,TRBV9,16,TRBD2,TGTGCCAGCAGCTCTTACGGGACTAGCGGCACAGATACGCAGTATTTT,CASSSYGTSGTDTQYF
TRBJ2-7,.,TRBV7-2,14,.,TGTGCCAGCAGCTTAGCTGGCGGTGCCTACGAGCAGTACTTC,CASSLAGGAYEQYF
TRBJ1-1,.,TRBV9,14,.,TGTGCCAGCAGCGCAATGAGAGCCAACACTGAAGCTTTCTTT,CASSAMRANTEAFF
TRBJ2-2,.,TRBV11-3,13,.,TGTGCCAGCAGCTTAGTAAGAGGTGTGGAGCTGTTTTTT,CASSLVRGVELFF
TRBJ1-2,.,TRBV19,14,.,TGTGCCAGTAGTCAGGGAATCCTTAACTATGGCTACACCTTC,CASSQGILNYGYTF
TRBJ2-6,.,TRBV5-1,16,.,TGCGCCAGCAGCTTGGCTGGGAGCACTGGGGCCAACGTCCTGACTTTC,CASSLAGSTGANVLTF
TRBJ2-3,.,TRBV19,13,TRBD2,TGTGCCAGTAGGCGGGGGGGGGCAGATACGCAGTATTTT,CASRRGGADTQYF
TRBJ1-4,.,TRBV29-1,12,.,TGCAGCGTTGGGCGGATTAATGAAAAACTGTTTTTT,CSVGRINEKLFF
TRBJ1-1,.,TRBV19,13,TRBD1,TGTGCCAGTGAGGGGGCGCTTGGTACTGAAGCTTTCTTT,CASEGALGTEAFF
TRBJ1-2,.,TRBV3-1/TRBV3-2,13,.,TGTGCCAGCAGTCGAGAGGCGGCCTATGGCTACACCTTC,CASSREAAYGYTF
TRBJ2-7,.,TRBV30,13,TRBD1,TGTGCCGCGGGACAGGGGGGCTTTTACGAGCAGTACTTC,CAAGQGGFYEQYF